This T cell receptor beta chain derives from a study of vaccination and CD4 T cells after COVID-19. The wider study: Control wells got either CEFX epitopes, HIV-1 Nef peptides, or no peptide at all.

Findings of the study overall: For convalescent patients, 304 of the 307 vaccine-specific clones analyzed were classified as spike mono-reactive.

Germline CDR1 and CDR2: MNHEY and SMNVEV (reference sequence). V was shortened by 4 bases and J by 6 bases, with 13 bases between the two germline ends. The length of the CDR3 is 15 residues. Remarks on this clonotype: The antigen is not known.

Oncomine TCR Beta short-read sequencing was applied to DNA from cultured CD4+ T cells. Genomic DNA was isolated from cultured CD4+ T cells. TCRdb fed the PCR reads into MiXCR, producing one record per CDR3 protein. The data show fewer than 30,000 distinct CDR3 sequences, less than 80% seen once. Treatment here: roughly ten-day PBMC culture with coronavirus spike peptide pools or control peptides (ViraFEST assay). The ViraFEST method relied on peptide pools to expand antigen-specific T cells, followed by TCR sequencing. The clonotype was recovered from a human donor who received a COVID-19 vaccine. This chain links TRBV27 with TRBJ1-6; no firm D call. This specimen consisted of CD4+ T cells from blood, cultured in vitro, obtained after SARS-CoV-2 vaccination. For the CDR3, the DNA is TGTGCCAGCAGTTACCGCCCCCGGGGTAATTCACCCCTCCACTTT. Protein sequence: CASSYRPRGNSPLHF.